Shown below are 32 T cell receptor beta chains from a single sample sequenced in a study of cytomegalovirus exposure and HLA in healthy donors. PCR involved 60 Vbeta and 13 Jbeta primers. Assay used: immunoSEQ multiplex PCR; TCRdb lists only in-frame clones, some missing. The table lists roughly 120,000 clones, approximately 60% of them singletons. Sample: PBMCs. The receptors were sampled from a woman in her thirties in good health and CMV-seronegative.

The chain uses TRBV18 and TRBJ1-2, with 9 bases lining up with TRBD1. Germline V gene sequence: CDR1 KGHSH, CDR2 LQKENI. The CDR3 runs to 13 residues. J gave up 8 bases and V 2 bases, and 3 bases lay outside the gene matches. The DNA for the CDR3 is TGTGCCAGCTCACCAGGGACAGGGCCGGGCTACACCTTC. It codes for CASSPGTGPGYTF. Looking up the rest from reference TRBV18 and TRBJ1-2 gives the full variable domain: NAGVMQNPRHLVRRRGQEARLRCSPMKGHSHVYWYRQLPEEGLKFMVYLQKENIIDESGMPKERFSAEFPKEGPSILRIQQVVRGDSAAYFCASSPGTGPGYTFGSGTRLTVV.

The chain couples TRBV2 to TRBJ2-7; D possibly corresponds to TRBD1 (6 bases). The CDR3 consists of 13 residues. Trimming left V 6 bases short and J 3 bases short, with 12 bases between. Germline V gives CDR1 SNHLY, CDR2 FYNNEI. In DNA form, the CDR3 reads TGTGCCAGCAGCCGGGACACAGACTACGAGCAGTACTTC. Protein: CASSRDTDYEQYF. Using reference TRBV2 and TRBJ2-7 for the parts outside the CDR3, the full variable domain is EPEVTQTPSHQVTQMGQEVILRCVPISNHLYFYWYRQILGQKVEFLVSFYNNEISEKSEIFDDQFSVERPDGSNFTLKIRSTKLEDSAMYFCASSRDTDYEQYFGPGTRLTVT.

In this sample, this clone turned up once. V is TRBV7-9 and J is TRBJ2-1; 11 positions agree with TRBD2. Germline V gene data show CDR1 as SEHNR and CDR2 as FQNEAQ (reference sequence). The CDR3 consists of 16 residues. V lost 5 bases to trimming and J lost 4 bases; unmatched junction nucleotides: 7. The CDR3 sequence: CASSKRLAGGYNEQFF. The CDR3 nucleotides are TGTGCCAGCAGCAAGCGGCTAGCGGGAGGTTACAATGAGCAGTTCTTC.

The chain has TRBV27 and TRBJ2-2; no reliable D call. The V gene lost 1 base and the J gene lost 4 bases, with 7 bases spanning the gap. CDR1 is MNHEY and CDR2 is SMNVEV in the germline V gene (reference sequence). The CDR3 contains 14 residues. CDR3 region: CASSLLAATGELFF. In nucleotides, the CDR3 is TGTGCCAGCAGTTTATTGGCCGCCACCGGGGAGCTGTTTTTT.

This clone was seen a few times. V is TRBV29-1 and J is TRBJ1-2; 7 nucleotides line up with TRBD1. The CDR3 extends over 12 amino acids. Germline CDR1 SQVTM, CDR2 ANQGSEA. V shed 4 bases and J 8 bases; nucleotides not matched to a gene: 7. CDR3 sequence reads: CSVGWTGDGYTF. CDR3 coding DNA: TGCAGCGTTGGCTGGACAGGTGACGGCTACACCTTC.

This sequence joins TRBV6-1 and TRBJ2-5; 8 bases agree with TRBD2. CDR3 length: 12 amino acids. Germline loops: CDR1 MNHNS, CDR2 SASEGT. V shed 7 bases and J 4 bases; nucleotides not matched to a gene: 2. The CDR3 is CASTGGRETQYF. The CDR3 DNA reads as TGTGCCAGCACGGGGGGGCGAGAGACCCAGTACTTC.

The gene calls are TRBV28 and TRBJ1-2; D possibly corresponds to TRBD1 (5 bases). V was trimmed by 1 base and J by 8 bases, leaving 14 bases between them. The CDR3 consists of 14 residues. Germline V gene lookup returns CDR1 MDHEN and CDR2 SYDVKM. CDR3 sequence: CASSLFAGLLGYTF. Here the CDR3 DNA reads TGTGCCAGCAGTTTATTTGCAGGGTTGTTGGGCTACACCTTC.

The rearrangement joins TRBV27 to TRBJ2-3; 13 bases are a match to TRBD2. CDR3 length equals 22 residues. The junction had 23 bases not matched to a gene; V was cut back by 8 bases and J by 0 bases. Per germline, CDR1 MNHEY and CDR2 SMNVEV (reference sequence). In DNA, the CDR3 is TGTGCCAGCCAAAAACTTTCAAAACCCCGGACTAGCGGGAGCTCAAGCACAGATACGCAGTATTTT. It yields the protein CASQKLSKPRTSGSSSTDTQYF.

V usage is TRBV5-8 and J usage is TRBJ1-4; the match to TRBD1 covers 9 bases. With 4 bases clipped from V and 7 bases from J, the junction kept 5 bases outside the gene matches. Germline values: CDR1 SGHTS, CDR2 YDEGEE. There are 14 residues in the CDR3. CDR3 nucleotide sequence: TGTGCCAGCAGCCTACAGGGGGCCAGTGAAAAACTGTTTTTT. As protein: CASSLQGASEKLFF.

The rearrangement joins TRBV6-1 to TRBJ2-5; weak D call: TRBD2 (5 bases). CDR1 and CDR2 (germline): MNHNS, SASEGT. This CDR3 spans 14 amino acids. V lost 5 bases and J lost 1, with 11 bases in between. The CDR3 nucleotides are TGTGCCAGCAGTTTAACTAGATCCCAAGAGACCCAGTACTTC. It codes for CASSLTRSQETQYF.

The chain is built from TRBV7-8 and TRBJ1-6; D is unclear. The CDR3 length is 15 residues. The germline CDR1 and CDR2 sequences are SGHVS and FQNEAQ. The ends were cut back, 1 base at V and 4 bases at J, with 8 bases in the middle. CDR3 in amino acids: CASSLDPGYNSPLHF. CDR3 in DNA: TGTGCCAGCAGCTTAGATCCAGGTTATAATTCACCCCTCCACTTT.

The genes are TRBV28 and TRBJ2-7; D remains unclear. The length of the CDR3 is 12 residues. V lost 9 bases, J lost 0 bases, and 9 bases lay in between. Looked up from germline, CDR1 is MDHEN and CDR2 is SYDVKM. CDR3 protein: CASGRSSYEQYF. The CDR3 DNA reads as TGTGCCAGTGGAAGGAGCTCCTACGAGCAGTACTTC.

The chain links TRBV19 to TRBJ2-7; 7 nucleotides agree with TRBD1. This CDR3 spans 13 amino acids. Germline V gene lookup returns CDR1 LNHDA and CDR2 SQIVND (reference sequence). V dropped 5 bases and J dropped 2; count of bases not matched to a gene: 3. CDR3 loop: CASSPGQAYEQYF. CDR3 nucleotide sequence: TGTGCCAGTAGTCCCGGACAGGCCTACGAGCAGTACTTC.

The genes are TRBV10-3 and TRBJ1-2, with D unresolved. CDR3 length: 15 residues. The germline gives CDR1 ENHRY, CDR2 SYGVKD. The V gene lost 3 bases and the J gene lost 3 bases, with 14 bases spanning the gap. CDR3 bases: TGTGCCATCAGTGAAGAGGGAGGTCATTACTATGGCTACACCTTC. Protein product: CAISEEGGHYYGYTF.

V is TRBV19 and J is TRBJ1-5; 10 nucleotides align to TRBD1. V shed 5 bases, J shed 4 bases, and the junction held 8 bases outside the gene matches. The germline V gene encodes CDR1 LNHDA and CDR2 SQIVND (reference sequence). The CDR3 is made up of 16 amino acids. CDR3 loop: CASSSRDRGINQPQHF. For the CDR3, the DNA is TGTGCCAGTAGTTCGAGGGACAGGGGTATTAATCAGCCCCAGCATTTT.

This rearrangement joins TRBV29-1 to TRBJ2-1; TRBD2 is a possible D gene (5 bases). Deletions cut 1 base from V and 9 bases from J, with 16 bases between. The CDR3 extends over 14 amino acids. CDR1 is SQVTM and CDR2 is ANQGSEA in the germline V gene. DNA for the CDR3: TGCAGCGTTGAAGGATCTTATTTAGCGACTGAGCAGTTCTTC. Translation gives CSVEGSYLATEQFF.

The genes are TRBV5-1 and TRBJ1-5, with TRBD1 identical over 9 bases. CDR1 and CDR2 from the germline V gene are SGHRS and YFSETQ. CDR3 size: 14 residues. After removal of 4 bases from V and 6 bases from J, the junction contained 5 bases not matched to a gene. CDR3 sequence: CASSPGTGIQPQHF. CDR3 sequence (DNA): TGCGCCAGCAGCCCCGGGACAGGGATTCAGCCCCAGCATTTT.

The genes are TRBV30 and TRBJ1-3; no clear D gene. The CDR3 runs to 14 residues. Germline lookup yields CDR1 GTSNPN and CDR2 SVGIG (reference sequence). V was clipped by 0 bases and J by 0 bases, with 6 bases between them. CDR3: CAWSVSFSGNTIYF. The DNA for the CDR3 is TGTGCCTGGAGTGTTAGTTTCTCTGGAAACACCATATATTTT.

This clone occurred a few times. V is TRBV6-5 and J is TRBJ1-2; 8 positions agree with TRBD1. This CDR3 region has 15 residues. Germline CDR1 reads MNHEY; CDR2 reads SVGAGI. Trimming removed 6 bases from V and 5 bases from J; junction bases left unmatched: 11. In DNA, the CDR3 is TGTGCCAGCAGCCCCGTGACAGGGGATCGATATGGCTACACCTTC. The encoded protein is CASSPVTGDRYGYTF.

The CDR3 region has the DNA TGTGCCAGTAGTATTCGACAGGGTGTAATTGGGTCAGATACGCAGTATTTT. Protein: CASSIRQGVIGSDTQYF. The V call is TRBV19, the J call TRBJ2-3; 7 bases are a match to TRBD1. The CDR3 loop spans 17 amino acids. Losses at the gene ends were 3 bases for V and 4 bases for J; bases not matched to a gene: 13. Germline V gene sequence: CDR1 LNHDA, CDR2 SQIVND (reference sequence).

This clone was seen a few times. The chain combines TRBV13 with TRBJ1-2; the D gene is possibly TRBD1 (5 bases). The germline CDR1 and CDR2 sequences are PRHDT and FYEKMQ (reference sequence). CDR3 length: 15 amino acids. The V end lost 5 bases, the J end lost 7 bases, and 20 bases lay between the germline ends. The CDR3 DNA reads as TGTGCCAGCAGCCGGGGGTCCCTGCCCTATACTGGCTACACCTTC. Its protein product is CASSRGSLPYTGYTF.

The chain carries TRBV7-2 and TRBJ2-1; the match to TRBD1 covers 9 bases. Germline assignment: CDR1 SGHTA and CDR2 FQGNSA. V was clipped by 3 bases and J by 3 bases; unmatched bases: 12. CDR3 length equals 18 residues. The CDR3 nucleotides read TGTGCCAGCAGCTTGACACCAATGGACAGGGGACTCTACAATGAGCAGTTCTTC. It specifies CASSLTPMDRGLYNEQFF. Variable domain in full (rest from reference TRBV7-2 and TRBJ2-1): GAGVSQSPSNKVTEKGKDVELRCDPISGHTALYWYRQSLGQGLEFLIYFQGNSAPDKSGLPSDRFSAERTGGSVSTLTIQRTQQEDSAVYLCASSLTPMDRGLYNEQFFGPGTRLTVL.

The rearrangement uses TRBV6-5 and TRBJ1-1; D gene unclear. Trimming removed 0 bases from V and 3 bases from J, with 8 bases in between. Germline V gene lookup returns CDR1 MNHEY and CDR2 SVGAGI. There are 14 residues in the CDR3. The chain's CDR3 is CASSYSNRDTEAFF. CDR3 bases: TGTGCCAGCAGTTACTCGAACAGAGACACTGAAGCTTTCTTT.

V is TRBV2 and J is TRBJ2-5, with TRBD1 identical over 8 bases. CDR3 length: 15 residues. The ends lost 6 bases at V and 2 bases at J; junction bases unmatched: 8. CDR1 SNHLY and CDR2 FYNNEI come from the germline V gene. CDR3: CASSFGQGRQETQYF. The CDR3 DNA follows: TGTGCCAGCAGCTTCGGACAGGGAAGGCAAGAGACCCAGTACTTC.

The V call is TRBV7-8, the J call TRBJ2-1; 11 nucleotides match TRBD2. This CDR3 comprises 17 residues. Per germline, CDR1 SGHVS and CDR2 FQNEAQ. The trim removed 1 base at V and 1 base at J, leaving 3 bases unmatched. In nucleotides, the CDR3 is TGTGCCAGCAGCTTAGTTCCTAGCGGGAGGTCCTACAATGAGCAGTTCTTC. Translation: CASSLVPSGRSYNEQFF.

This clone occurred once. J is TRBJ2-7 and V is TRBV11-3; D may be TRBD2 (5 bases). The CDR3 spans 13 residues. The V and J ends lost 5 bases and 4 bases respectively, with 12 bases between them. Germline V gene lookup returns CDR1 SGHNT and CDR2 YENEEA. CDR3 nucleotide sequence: TGTGCCAGCAGCCCCGGGATCTATTACGAGCAGTACTTC. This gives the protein CASSPGIYYEQYF.

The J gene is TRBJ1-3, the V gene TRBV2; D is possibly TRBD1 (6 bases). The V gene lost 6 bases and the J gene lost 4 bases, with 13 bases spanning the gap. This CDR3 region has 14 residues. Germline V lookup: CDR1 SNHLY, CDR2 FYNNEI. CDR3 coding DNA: TGTGCCAGCAGACCACAGGGCCCCGGAAACACCATATATTTT. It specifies CASRPQGPGNTIYF.

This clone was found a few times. The DNA for the CDR3 is TGTGCCAGCACCGGGGAAGTAAGCGGGAGCTCCTACGAGCAGTACTTC. It codes for CASTGEVSGSSYEQYF. This chain connects TRBV2 to TRBJ2-7, with TRBD2 matching over 8 bases. This CDR3 is 16 amino acids long. Trimming cost V 7 bases and J 0 bases; bases outside gene matches: 11. Germline loops: CDR1 SNHLY, CDR2 FYNNEI.

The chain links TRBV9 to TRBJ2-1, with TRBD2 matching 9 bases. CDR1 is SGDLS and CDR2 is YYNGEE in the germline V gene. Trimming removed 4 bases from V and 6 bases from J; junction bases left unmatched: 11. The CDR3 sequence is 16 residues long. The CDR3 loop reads CASSPRPGLASNEQFF. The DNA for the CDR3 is TGTGCCAGCAGCCCCCGGCCGGGACTAGCCTCCAATGAGCAGTTCTTC. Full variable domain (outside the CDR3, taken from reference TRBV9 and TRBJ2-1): DSGVTQTPKHLITATGQRVTLRCSPRSGDLSVYWYQQSLDQGLQFLIQYYNGEERAKGNILERFSAQQFPDLHSELNLSSLELGDSALYFCASSPRPGLASNEQFFGPGTRLTVL.

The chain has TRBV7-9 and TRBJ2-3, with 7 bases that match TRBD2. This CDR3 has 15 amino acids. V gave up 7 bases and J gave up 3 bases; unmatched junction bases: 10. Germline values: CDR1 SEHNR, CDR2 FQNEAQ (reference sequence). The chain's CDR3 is CASTPFEGGTDTQYF. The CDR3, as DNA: TGTGCCAGCACTCCCTTCGAGGGAGGGACAGATACGCAGTATTTT.

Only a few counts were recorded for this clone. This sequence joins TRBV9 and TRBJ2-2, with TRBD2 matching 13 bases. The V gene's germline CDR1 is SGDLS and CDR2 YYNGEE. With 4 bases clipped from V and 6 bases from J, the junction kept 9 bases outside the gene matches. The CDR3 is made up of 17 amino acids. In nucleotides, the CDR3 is TGTGCCAGCAGCATACTTGGACTAGCGGGAGTAGCCGGGGAGCTGTTTTTT. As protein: CASSILGLAGVAGELFF.

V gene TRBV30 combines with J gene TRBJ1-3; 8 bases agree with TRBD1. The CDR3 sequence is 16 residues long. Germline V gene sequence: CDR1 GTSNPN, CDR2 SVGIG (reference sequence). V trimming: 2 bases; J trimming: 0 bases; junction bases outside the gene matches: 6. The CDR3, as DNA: TGTGCCTGGAGTCAACAGGGGGGAGCCTCTGGAAACACCATATATTTT. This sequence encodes CAWSQQGGASGNTIYF.